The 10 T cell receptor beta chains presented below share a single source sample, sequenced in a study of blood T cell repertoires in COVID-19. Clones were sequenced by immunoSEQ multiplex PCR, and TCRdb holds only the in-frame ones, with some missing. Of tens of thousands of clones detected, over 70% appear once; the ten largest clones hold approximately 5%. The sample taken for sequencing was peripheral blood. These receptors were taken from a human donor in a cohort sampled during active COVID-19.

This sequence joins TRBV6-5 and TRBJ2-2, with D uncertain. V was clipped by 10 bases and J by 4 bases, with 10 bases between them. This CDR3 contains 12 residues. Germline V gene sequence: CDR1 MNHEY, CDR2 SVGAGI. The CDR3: CATQSGTGELFF. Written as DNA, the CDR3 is TGTGCCACCCAGTCTGGCACCGGGGAGCTGTTTTTT.

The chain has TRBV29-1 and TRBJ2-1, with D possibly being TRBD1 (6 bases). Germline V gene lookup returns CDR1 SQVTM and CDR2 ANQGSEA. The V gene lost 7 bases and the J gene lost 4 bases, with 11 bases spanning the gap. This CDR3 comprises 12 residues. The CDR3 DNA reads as TGCAGCGGGAAAACAGGGTACAATGAGCAGTTCTTC. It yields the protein CSGKTGYNEQFF.

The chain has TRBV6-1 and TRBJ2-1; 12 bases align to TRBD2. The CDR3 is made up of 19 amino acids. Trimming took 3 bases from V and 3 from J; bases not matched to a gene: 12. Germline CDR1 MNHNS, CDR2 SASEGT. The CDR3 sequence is CASSDNRLAGVSFYNEQFF. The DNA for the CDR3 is TGTGCCAGCAGTGATAACAGACTAGCGGGAGTATCTTTCTACAATGAGCAGTTCTTC.

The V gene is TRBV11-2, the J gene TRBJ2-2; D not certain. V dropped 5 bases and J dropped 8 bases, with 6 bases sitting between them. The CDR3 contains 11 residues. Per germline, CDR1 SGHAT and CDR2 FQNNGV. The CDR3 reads CASSPVGELFF. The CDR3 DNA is TGTGCCAGCAGCCCCGTGGGGGAGCTGTTTTTT.

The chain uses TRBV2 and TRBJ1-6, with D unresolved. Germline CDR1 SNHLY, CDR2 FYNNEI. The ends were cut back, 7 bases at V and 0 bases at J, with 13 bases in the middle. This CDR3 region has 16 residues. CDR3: CASIATGSSYNSPLHF. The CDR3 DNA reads TGTGCCAGCATCGCGACGGGGAGCTCCTATAATTCACCCCTCCACTTT.

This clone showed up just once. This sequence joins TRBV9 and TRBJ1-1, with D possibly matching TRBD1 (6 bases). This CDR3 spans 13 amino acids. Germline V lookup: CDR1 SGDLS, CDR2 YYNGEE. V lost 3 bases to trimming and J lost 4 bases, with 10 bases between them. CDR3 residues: CASSGGGLTEAFF. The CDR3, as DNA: TGTGCCAGCAGCGGCGGGGGGCTCACTGAAGCTTTCTTT.

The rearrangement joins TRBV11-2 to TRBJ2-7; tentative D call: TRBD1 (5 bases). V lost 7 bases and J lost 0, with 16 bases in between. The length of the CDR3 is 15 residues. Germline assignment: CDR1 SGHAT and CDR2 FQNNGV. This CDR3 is CASTPARESSYEQYF. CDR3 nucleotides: TGTGCCAGCACCCCAGCCAGGGAATCCTCCTACGAGCAGTACTTC.

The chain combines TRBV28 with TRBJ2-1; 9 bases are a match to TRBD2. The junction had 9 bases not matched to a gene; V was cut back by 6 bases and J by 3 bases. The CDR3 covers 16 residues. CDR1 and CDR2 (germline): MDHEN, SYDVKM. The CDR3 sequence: CASSPAASGNYNEQFF. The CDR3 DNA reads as TGTGCCAGCAGCCCAGCCGCTAGCGGGAACTACAATGAGCAGTTCTTC.

The CDR3 is CSVQRRTGELFF. CDR3 bases: TGCAGCGTTCAGCGCCGAACCGGGGAGCTGTTTTTT. The chain joins TRBV29-1 to TRBJ2-2; D is undetermined. The length of the CDR3 is 12 residues. The ends were cut back, 5 bases at V and 5 bases at J, with 9 bases in the middle. Germline V CDR1 and CDR2: SQVTM, ANQGSEA.

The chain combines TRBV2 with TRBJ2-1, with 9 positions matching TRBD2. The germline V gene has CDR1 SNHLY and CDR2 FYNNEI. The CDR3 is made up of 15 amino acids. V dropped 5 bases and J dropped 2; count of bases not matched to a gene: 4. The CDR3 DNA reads TGTGCCAGCAGTAAGCTAGCGGGAACCTACAATGAGCAGTTCTTC. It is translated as CASSKLAGTYNEQFF.